The sequence of this TCR beta chain was determined in a study of spatial heterogeneity in lung cancer. At the level of the study: On average, each unique TCR and UMI combination appeared more than ten times in raw reads. Study-level results: Within tumors, counts of expanded alpha and beta TCRs tracked tumor mutation counts.

By its share, this clonotype is medium-sized (0.01 to 0.1%). The antigen remains unidentified. A unique molecular identifier was carried by every single TCR cDNA molecule. TCRdb redid the calling of the 5' RACE reads with MiXCR, one entry per CDR3 protein. Of 17,000 or so distinct CDR3 sequences detected, around 6.5% appear once; the ten largest clones hold around 3.6%. The V end was cut by 7 bases, the J end by 5 bases, with 17 bases between. The CDR3 runs 14 residues. In germline, CDR1 is MNHEY, CDR2 SVGAGI. Time point given: sample taken at primary tumor resection. The donor population consisted of roughly 70 patients with untreated, early-stage non-small cell lung cancer. Unsorted whole RNA from tumor, nontumor lung or frozen PBMC underwent sequencing.

The receptor's source is a female donor with early-stage non-small cell lung cancer. This specimen was lung tumor tissue, taken at surgery. The rearrangement links TRBV6-5 to TRBJ1-1, with TRBD1 as a possible D gene (6 bases). The CDR3 coding sequence is TGTGCCAGCAAAGGGCTCCGGGGGCGTACTGAAGCTTTCTTT. Its protein product is CASKGLRGRTEAFF.